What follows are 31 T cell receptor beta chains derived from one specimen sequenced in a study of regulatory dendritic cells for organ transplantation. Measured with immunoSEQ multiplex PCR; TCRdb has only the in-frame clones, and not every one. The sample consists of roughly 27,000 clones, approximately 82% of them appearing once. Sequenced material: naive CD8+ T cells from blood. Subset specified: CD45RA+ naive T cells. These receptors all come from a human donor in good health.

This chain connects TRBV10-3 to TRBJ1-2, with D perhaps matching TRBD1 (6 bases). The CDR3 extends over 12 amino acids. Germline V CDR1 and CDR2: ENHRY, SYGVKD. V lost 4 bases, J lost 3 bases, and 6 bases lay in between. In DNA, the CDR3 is TGTGCCATCAGTGGGACAGACTATGGCTACACCTTC. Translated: CAISGTDYGYTF.

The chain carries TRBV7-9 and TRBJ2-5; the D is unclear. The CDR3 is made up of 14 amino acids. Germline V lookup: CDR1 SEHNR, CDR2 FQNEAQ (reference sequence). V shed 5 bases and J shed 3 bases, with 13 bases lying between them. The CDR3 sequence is CASSRRLKEETQYF. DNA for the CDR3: TGTGCCAGCAGCCGACGACTGAAGGAAGAGACCCAGTACTTC.

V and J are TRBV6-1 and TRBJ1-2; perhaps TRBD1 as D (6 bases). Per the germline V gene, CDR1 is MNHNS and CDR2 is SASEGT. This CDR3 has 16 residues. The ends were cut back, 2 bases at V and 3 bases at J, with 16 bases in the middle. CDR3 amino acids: CASSERDIRGDYGYTF. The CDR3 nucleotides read TGTGCCAGCAGTGAAAGGGACATACGAGGGGACTATGGCTACACCTTC.

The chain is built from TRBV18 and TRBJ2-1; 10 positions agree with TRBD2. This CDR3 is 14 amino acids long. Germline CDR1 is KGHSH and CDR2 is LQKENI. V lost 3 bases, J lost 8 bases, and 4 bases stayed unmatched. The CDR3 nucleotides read TGTGCCAGCTCACCTAGCGGGGGGTTCGATGAGCAGTTCTTC. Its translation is CASSPSGGFDEQFF.

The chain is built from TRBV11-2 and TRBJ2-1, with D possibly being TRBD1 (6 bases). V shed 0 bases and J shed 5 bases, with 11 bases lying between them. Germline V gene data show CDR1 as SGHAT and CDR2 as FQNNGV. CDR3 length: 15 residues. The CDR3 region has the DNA TGTGCCAGCAGCTTAGAGGGGGCGTCGAACAATGAGCAGTTCTTC. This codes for CASSLEGASNNEQFF.

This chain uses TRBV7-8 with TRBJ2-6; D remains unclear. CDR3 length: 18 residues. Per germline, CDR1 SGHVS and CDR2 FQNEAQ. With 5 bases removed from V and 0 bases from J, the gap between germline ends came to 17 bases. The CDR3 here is CASSLMVQSISGANVLTF. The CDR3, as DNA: TGTGCCAGCAGCCTTATGGTACAGAGTATCTCTGGGGCCAACGTCCTGACTTTC.

As DNA, the CDR3 is TGTGCCAGCAGCTTCCCCAGCTCTGGGGCCAACGTCCTGACTTTC. It is translated as CASSFPSSGANVLTF. The chain joins TRBV5-6 to TRBJ2-6; D is uncertain. Trimming removed 2 bases at V and 0 bases at J, with 6 bases between. The CDR3 totals 15 residues. Germline CDR1 and CDR2: SGHDT and YYEEEE.

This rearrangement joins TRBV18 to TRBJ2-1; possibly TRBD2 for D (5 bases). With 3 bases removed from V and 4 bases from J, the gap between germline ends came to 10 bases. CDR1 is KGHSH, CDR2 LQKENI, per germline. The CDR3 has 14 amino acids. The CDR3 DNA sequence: TGTGCCAGCTCACCGTTACCGGGGTACAATGAGCAGTTCTTC. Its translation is CASSPLPGYNEQFF. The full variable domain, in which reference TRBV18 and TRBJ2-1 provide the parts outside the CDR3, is NAGVMQNPRHLVRRRGQEARLRCSPMKGHSHVYWYRQLPEEGLKFMVYLQKENIIDESGMPKERFSAEFPKEGPSILRIQQVVRGDSAAYFCASSPLPGYNEQFFGPGTRLTVL.

CDR3 amino acids: CASSVEDRVFQETQYF. CDR3 in DNA: TGTGCCAGCAGCGTAGAGGACAGGGTATTCCAAGAGACCCAGTACTTC. The genes are TRBV9 and TRBJ2-5; 8 nucleotides agree with TRBD1. CDR1 and CDR2 (germline): SGDLS, YYNGEE. This CDR3 has 16 residues. With V trimmed by 0 bases and J by 1 base, 5 bases remained unmatched. The whole variable domain, remainder taken from reference TRBV9 and TRBJ2-5, is DSGVTQTPKHLITATGQRVTLRCSPRSGDLSVYWYQQSLDQGLQFLIQYYNGEERAKGNILERFSAQQFPDLHSELNLSSLELGDSALYFCASSVEDRVFQETQYFGPGTRLLVL.

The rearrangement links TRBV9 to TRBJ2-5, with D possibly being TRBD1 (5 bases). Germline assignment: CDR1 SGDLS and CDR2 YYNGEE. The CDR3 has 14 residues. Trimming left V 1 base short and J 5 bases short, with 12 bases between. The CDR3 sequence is CASSVQGIVETQYF. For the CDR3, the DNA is TGTGCCAGCAGCGTACAGGGAATTGTGGAGACCCAGTACTTC.

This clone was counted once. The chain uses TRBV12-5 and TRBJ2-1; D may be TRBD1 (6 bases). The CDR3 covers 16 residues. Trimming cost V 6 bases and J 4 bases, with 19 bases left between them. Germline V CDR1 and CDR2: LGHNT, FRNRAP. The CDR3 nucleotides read TGTGCTAGTGGGTTAATTCACGGGACACATTACAATGAGCAGTTCTTC. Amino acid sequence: CASGLIHGTHYNEQFF.

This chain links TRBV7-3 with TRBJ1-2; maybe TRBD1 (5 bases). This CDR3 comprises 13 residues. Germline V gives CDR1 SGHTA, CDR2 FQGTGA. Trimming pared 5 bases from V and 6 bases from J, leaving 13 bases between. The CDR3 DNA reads TGTGCCAGCAGCCCTGGGGCGGATGATGGCTACACCTTC. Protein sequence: CASSPGADDGYTF.

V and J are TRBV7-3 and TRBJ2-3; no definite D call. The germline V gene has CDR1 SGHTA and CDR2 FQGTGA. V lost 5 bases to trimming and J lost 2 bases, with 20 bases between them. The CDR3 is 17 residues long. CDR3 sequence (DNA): TGTGCCAGCAGCCCCGCCCGATCTAGAGACTTCACAGATACGCAGTATTTT. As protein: CASSPARSRDFTDTQYF.

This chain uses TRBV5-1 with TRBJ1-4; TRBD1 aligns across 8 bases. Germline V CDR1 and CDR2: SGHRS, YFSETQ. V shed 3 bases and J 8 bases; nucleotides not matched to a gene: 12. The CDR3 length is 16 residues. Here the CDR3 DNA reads TGCGCCAGCAGCTCGGGGGACAGGCTTGGGAAGGAAAAACTGTTTTTT. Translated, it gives CASSSGDRLGKEKLFF.

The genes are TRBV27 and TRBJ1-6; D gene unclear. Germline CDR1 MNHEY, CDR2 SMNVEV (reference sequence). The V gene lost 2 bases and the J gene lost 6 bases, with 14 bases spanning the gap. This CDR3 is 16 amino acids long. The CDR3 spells CASSLGTHPGNSPLHF. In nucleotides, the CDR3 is TGTGCCAGCAGTTTAGGCACTCACCCGGGTAATTCACCCCTCCACTTT.

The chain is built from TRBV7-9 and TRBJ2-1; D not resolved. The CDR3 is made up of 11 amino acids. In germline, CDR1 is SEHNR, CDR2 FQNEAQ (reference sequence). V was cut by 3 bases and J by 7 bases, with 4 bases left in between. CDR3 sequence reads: CASSLLNEQFF. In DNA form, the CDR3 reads TGTGCCAGCAGCTTGTTAAATGAGCAGTTCTTC.

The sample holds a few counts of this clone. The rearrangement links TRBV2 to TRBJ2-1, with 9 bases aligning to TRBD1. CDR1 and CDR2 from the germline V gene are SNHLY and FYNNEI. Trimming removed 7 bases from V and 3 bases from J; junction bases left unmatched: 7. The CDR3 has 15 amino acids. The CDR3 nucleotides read TGTGCCAGCACCACCGGGACAGGGCGCTACAATGAGCAGTTCTTC. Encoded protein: CASTTGTGRYNEQFF.

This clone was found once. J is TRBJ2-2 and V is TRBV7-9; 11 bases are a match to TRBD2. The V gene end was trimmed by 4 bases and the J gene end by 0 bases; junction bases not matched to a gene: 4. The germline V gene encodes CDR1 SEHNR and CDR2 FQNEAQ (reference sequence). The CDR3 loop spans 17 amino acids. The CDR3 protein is CASSSETSGTNTGELFF. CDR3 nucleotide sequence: TGTGCCAGCAGCTCCGAGACTAGCGGGACGAACACCGGGGAGCTGTTTTTT.

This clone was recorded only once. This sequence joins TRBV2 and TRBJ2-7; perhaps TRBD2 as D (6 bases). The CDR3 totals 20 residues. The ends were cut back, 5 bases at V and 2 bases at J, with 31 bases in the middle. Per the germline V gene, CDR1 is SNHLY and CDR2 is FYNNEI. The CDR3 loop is CASSIPRPLAPNPQAYEQYF. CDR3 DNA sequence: TGTGCCAGCAGTATCCCCCGGCCACTAGCACCTAACCCTCAAGCCTACGAGCAGTACTTC.

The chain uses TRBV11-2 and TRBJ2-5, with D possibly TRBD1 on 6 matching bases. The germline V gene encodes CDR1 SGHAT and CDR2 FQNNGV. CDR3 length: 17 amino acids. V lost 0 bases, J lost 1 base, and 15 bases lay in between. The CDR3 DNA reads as TGTGCCAGCAGCTTAGACAGGGGATTCCCCTTCCAAGAGACCCAGTACTTC. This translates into CASSLDRGFPFQETQYF.

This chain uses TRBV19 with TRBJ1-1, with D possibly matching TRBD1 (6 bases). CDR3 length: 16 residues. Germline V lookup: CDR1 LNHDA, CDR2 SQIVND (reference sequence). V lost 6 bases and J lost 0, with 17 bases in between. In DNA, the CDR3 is TGTGCCAGTAGGCAAACAGGGTGGGGGATGAACACTGAAGCTTTCTTT. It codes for CASRQTGWGMNTEAFF.

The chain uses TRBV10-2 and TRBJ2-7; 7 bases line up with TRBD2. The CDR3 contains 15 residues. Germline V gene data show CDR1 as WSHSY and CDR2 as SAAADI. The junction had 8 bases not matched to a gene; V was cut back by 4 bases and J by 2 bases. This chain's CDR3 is CASSVVQGGAYEQYF. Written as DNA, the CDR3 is TGCGCCAGCAGTGTTGTCCAGGGAGGGGCCTACGAGCAGTACTTC.

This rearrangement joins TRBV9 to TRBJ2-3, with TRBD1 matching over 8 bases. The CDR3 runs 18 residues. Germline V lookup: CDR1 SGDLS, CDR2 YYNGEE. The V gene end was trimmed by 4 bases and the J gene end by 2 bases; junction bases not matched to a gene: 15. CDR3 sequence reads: CASSLNRGKDRDTDTQYF. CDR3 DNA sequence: TGTGCCAGCAGCTTAAATCGGGGGAAGGACAGGGACACAGATACGCAGTATTTT.

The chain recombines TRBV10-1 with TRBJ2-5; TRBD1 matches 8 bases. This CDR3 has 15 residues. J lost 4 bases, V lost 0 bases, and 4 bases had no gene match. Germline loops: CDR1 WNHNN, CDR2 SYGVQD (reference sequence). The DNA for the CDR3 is TGCGCCAGCAGTGAGTCCGACAGGGGAAGAGAGACCCAGTACTTC. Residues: CASSESDRGRETQYF.

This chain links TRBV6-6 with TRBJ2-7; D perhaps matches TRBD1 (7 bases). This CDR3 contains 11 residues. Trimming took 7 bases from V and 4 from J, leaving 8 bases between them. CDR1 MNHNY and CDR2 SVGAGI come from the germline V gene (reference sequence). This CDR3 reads CASTGGYEQYF. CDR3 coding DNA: TGTGCCAGCACAGGGGGGTACGAGCAGTACTTC.

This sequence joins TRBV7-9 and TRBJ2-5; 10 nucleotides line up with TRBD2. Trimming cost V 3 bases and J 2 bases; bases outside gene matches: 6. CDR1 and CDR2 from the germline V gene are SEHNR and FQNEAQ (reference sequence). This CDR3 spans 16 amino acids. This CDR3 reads CASSFSGGPRQETQYF. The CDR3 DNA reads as TGTGCCAGCAGCTTTAGCGGGGGGCCCCGGCAAGAGACCCAGTACTTC. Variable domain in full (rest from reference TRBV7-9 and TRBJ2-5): DTGVSQNPRHKITKRGQNVTFRCDPISEHNRLYWYRQTLGQGPEFLTYFQNEAQLEKSRLLSDRFSAERPKGSFSTLEIQRTEQGDSAMYLCASSFSGGPRQETQYFGPGTRLLVL.

Written as DNA, the CDR3 is TGCGCCAGCAGCCAAGAGACGGCCAGGTATACTAACTATGGCTACACCTTC. Encoded protein: CASSQETARYTNYGYTF. The J gene is TRBJ1-2, the V gene TRBV4-3; D unclear. Germline lookup yields CDR1 LGHNA and CDR2 YSLEER. The CDR3 is 17 amino acids. V dropped 0 bases and J dropped 0 bases, with 14 bases sitting between them.

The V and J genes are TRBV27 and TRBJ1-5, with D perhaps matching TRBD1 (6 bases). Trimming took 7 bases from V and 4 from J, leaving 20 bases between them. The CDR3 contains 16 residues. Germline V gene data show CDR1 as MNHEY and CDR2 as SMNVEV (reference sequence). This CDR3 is CASTKRQGGGNQPQHF. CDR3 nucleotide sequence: TGTGCCAGCACCAAACGGCAGGGAGGGGGTAATCAGCCCCAGCATTTT.

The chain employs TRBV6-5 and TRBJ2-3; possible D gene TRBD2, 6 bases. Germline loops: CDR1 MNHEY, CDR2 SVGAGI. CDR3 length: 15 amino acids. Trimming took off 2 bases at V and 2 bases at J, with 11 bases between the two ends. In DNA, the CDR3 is TGTGCCAGCAGTTACGCGGGGAGAAACACAGATACGCAGTATTTT. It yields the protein CASSYAGRNTDTQYF.

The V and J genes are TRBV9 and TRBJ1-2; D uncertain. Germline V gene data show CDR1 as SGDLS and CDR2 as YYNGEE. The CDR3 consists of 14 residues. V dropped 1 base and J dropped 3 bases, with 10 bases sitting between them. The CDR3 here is CASSVSTTDYGYTF. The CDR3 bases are TGTGCCAGCAGCGTAAGCACAACAGACTATGGCTACACCTTC. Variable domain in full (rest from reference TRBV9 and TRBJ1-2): DSGVTQTPKHLITATGQRVTLRCSPRSGDLSVYWYQQSLDQGLQFLIQYYNGEERAKGNILERFSAQQFPDLHSELNLSSLELGDSALYFCASSVSTTDYGYTFGSGTRLTVV.

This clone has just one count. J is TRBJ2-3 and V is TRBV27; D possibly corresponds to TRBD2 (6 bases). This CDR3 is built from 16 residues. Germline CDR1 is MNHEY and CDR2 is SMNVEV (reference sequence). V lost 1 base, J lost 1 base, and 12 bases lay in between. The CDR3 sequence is CASSLYLGGGTDTQYF. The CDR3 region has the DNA TGTGCCAGCAGTTTATACCTCGGGGGAGGCACAGATACGCAGTATTTT.